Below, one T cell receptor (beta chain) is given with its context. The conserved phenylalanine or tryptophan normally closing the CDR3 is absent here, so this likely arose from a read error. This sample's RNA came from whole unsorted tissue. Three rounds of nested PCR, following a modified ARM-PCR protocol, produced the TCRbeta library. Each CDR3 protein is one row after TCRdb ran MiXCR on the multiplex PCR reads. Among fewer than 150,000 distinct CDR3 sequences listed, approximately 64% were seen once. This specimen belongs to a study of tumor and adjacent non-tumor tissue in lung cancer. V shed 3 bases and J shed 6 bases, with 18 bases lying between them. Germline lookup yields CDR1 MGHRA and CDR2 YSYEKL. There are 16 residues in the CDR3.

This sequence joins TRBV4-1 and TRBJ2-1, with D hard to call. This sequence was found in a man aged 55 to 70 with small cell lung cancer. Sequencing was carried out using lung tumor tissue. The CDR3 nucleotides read TGCGCCAGCAGCCATGGCGGAAATGGAGTCACCAATGAGCAGTTCTTA. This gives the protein CASSHGGNGVTNEQFL.